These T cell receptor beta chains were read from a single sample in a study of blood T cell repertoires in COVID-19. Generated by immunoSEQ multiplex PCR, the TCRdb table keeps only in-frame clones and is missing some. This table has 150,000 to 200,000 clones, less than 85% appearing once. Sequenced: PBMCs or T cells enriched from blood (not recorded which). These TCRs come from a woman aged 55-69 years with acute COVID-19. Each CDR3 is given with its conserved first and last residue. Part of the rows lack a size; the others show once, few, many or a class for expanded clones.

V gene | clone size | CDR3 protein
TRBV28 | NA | CASSILGTGDDTGELFF
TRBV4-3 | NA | CASSQDILYEQYF
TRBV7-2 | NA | CASSAWRDYGYTF
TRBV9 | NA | CASSPPPTGRETQYF
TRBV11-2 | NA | CASSSQGADQPQHF
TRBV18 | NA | CASSPPGTPKAPTQYF
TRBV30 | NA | CASSGRGGRVDTQYF
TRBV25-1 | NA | CASSERGGLGSPLHF
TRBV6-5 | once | CASSYSYWAADTQYF
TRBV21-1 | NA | CASSLGQGARANEKLFF
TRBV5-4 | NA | CASSLDMRQNTEAFF
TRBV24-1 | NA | CATSDSGQGAGETQYF
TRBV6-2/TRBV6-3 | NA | CASSYGGLNTEAFF
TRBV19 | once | CASSGGVFSGIYNEQFF
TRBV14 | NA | CASSQGLANYGYTF
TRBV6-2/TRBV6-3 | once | CASSPTGEGYYQPQHF
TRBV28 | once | CASRADRVGNTDTQYF
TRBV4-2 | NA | CASSQGDRNTGELFF
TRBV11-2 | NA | CASSSRQGGGGELFF
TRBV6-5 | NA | CASSYGDRGENTEAFF
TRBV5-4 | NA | CASSLQGGYSNQPQHF
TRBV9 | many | CASSSTQGEKTGELFF
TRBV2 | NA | CATTRGRGNTDTQYF
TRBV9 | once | CASSGDPLYGTGGIGGYTF
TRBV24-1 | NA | CATSGRDSYGYTF
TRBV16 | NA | CASSQLGGGTEAFF
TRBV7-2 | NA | CASSLQGGNEKLFF
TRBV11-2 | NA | CASSLRQGPNQPQHF
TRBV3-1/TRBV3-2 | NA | CASSQAIGGGYTF
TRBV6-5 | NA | CASRFRDSNTEAFF
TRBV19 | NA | CASTDRRLYSNQPQHF
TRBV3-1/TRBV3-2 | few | CASSQTFTGTSTNYGYTF
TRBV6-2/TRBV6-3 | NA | CASSYSMDSRRPYEQYF
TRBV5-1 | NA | CASSQGQGDSPLHF
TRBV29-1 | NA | CSARWGDEQFF
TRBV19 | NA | CASSIDTGLGTVSQETQYF
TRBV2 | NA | CASSEDKAFF
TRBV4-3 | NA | CASSQGPGFGSPLHF
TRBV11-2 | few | CASSLILAGGIYNEQFF
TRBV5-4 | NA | CASSGGQPFLGYTF
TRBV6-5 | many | CASCPDSAGYGYTF
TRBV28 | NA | CASSLDRPYGVAGELFF
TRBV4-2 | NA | CASSQGRGYSNQPQHF
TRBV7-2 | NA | CASSLYWSRGTGELFF
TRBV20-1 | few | CSASKAGATDTQYF
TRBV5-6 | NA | CASSPVSSYNEQFF
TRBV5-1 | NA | CASSSTQGLSEKLFF
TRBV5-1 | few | CASSDTGGSTGELFF
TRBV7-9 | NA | CASSLGTGNQPQHF